This passage covers 32 T cell receptor beta chains from one sample sequenced in a study of CD8+CD57+ T cells in acquired aplastic anemia. Researchers used genomic DNA as the template to profile TCR beta VDJ and CDR3. TCRdb reanalysed the reads using MiXCR and keeps one entry per CDR3 protein. The sample holds under 200,000 distinct CDR3 sequences, 64% seen once. Sequencing was carried out using sorted CD4+, CD8+, or CD8+CD57+ T cells (not recorded which) from PBMCs. The receptors stem from a human donor with severe aplastic anemia or a healthy control (not recorded which).

The gene calls are TRBV6-5 and TRBJ2-7; tentatively, D is TRBD1 (6 bases). This CDR3 region has 14 residues. Germline values: CDR1 MNHEY, CDR2 SVGAGI. V lost 9 bases, J lost 1 base, and 16 bases lay in between. CDR3 sequence reads: CASNPGHWSYEQYF. CDR3 bases: TGTGCCAGTAATCCGGGACACTGGTCCTACGAGCAGTACTTC.

The chain has TRBV12-5 and TRBJ2-5; TRBD1 matches at 7 bases. This CDR3 contains 13 residues. CDR1 LGHNT and CDR2 FRNRAP come from the germline V gene. Here the CDR3 DNA reads TGTGCCAGCAGCCAAACAGGGGAGGAGACCCAGTACTTC. Protein sequence: CASSQTGEETQYF.

To note about this clonotype: The junction departs from germline at one end; a sequencing error may be responsible. The chain combines TRBV10-3 with TRBJ2-3; D might be TRBD1 (5 bases). The CDR3 runs 15 residues. The V gene's germline CDR1 is ENHRY and CDR2 SYGVKD. CDR3: CATSDLPDRDDTQYF. CDR3 DNA sequence: TGTGCCACCAGTGACCTCCCAGACAGAGACGATACGCAGTATTTT.

This chain links TRBV29-1 with TRBJ2-5, with 7 positions matching TRBD1. The CDR3 runs 13 residues. Germline assignment: CDR1 SQVTM and CDR2 ANQGSEA. V trimming: 1 base; J trimming: 5 bases; junction bases outside the gene matches: 4. The CDR3 DNA sequence: TGCAGCGTTGAAGGGGGCAGGGGGGAGACCCAGTACTTC. It is translated as CSVEGGRGETQYF. Full variable domain (outside the CDR3, taken from reference TRBV29-1 and TRBJ2-5): SAVISQKPSRDICQRGTSLTIQCQVDSQVTMMFWYRQQPGQSLTLIATANQGSEATYESGFVIDKFPISRPNLTFSTLTVSNMSPEDSSIYLCSVEGGRGETQYFGPGTRLLVL.

This clonotype was observed at least ten times. V and J are TRBV7-9 and TRBJ1-1; D call uncertain. Deletions cut 1 base from V and 3 bases from J, with 12 bases between. Germline V lookup: CDR1 SEHNR, CDR2 FQNEAQ (reference sequence). This CDR3 is built from 15 residues. The CDR3 loop reads CASSLVVRIDTEAFF. The CDR3 nucleotides read TGTGCCAGCAGCTTAGTCGTTCGGATCGACACTGAAGCTTTCTTT.

The chain combines TRBV7-8 with TRBJ1-6; D is uncertain. Germline assignment: CDR1 SGHVS and CDR2 FQNEAQ. The CDR3 has 16 amino acids. Trimming pared 4 bases from V and 7 bases from J, leaving 17 bases between. The CDR3: CASSSGGSGWNSPLHF. CDR3 bases: TGTGCCAGCAGCTCCGGCGGATCGGGGTGGAATTCACCCCTCCACTTT.

The chain uses TRBV2 and TRBJ1-1; D might be TRBD1 (5 bases). The CDR3 is 13 amino acids. CDR1 and CDR2 from the germline V gene are SNHLY and FYNNEI. Trimming cost V 11 bases and J 4 bases, with 17 bases left between them. CDR3 coding DNA: TGTGCCGCCCAACAGGCCCTAAGCACTGAAGCTTTCTTT. Amino acids: CAAQQALSTEAFF.

The table lists this clonotype with many counts. V usage is TRBV11-2 and J usage is TRBJ2-1, with TRBD2 identical over 11 bases. The J segment lost 2 bases and the V segment lost 5 bases, leaving 2 bases of the junction unmatched. The CDR3 is made up of 15 amino acids. From germline, CDR1 is SGHAT and CDR2 FQNNGV. The DNA of the CDR3 is TGTGCCAGCAGCCCGACTAGCGGGGCCTACAATGAGCAGTTCTTC. It encodes CASSPTSGAYNEQFF.

This chain connects TRBV15 to TRBJ1-2; 10 bases agree with TRBD1. The V gene's germline CDR1 is LNHNV and CDR2 YYDKDF (reference sequence). Trimming took 2 bases from V and 8 from J; bases not matched to a gene: 8. The CDR3 loop spans 15 amino acids. CDR3 bases: TGTGCCACCAGCAGATCGGGGGGACAGGGGAACGGCTACACCTTC. It translates to CATSRSGGQGNGYTF.

This clonotype occurred a few times. DNA of the CDR3: TGCAGCGTTGAAGATGCGGTCTACGAGCAGTACTTC. Its translation: CSVEDAVYEQYF. The genes are TRBV29-1 and TRBJ2-7, with D uncertain. Germline V gives CDR1 SQVTM, CDR2 ANQGSEA. V dropped 0 bases and J dropped 3 bases, with 6 bases sitting between them. The CDR3 length is 12 residues.

The chain uses TRBV7-8 and TRBJ2-3, with TRBD2 identical over 11 bases. V shed 5 bases, J shed 11 bases, and the junction held 6 bases outside the gene matches. The CDR3 is 13 residues long. The germline V gene has CDR1 SGHVS and CDR2 FQNEAQ. The CDR3 loop reads CASSRQTSGRQYF. CDR3 DNA: TGTGCCAGCAGCCGGCAAACTAGCGGGAGGCAGTATTTT.

This clonotype has more than one count but fewer than ten. The chain recombines TRBV5-1 with TRBJ1-2; 9 bases are shared with TRBD1. The length of the CDR3 is 14 residues. Trimming cost V 2 bases and J 6 bases; bases outside gene matches: 5. Germline V CDR1 and CDR2: SGHRS, YFSETQ. The CDR3 reads CASSLGTGRDGYTF. The CDR3, as DNA: TGCGCCAGCAGCTTAGGGACAGGGAGGGATGGCTACACCTTC.

In its sample, this clonotype was seen many times. This sequence joins TRBV13 and TRBJ1-6; 7 bases line up with TRBD1. CDR3 length equals 14 residues. Looked up from germline, CDR1 is PRHDT and CDR2 is FYEKMQ (reference sequence). V trimming: 6 bases; J trimming: 10 bases; junction bases outside the gene matches: 9. The CDR3 coding sequence is TGTGCCAGCAGTCCCACAGGGGCCCCCTCACCCCTCCACTTT. This codes for CASSPTGAPSPLHF.

The chain uses TRBV10-1 and TRBJ2-1, with 10 bases that match TRBD1. The germline gives CDR1 WNHNN, CDR2 SYGVQD (reference sequence). This CDR3 is built from 16 residues. Trimming took 5 bases from V and 4 from J; bases not matched to a gene: 8. CDR3 bases: TGCGCCAGCAGTCCCTTGGGGACAGGGGAGTACAATGAGCAGTTCTTC. Its translation is CASSPLGTGEYNEQFF.

J is TRBJ2-1 and V is TRBV7-3; tentatively, D is TRBD2 (6 bases). The germline V gene has CDR1 SGHTA and CDR2 FQGTGA. V was trimmed by 9 bases and J by 6 bases, leaving 18 bases between them. The CDR3 is 14 residues long. CDR3: CASSRLREINEQFF. The CDR3 bases are TGTGCCAGTTCCCGCCTCCGGGAGATCAATGAGCAGTTCTTC.

A few counts support this clonotype. The genes are TRBV13 and TRBJ1-2; 8 nucleotides agree with TRBD1. The V gene's germline CDR1 is PRHDT and CDR2 FYEKMQ (reference sequence). The CDR3 covers 19 residues. With 3 bases clipped from V and 0 bases from J, the junction kept 15 bases outside the gene matches. This chain's CDR3 is CASSFDRTQGDLSNYGYTF. CDR3 nucleotides: TGTGCCAGCAGCTTCGACCGGACACAGGGGGACCTTTCTAACTATGGCTACACCTTC.

This clonotype is a singleton in its sample. V is TRBV20-1 and J is TRBJ2-7, with 10 bases lining up with TRBD2. J gave up 6 bases and V 6 bases, and 11 bases lay outside the gene matches. CDR3 length: 14 amino acids. Germline V gives CDR1 DFQATT, CDR2 SNEGSKA (reference sequence). The CDR3 region is CSASKIAGGAEQYF. The CDR3, as DNA: TGCAGTGCATCTAAAATAGCGGGGGGCGCCGAGCAGTACTTC.

The rearrangement joins TRBV30 to TRBJ2-7; D possibly uses TRBD1 or TRBD2 (5 bases each). The CDR3 contains 13 residues. The V and J ends lost 4 bases and 2 bases respectively, with 12 bases between them. The germline gives CDR1 GTSNPN, CDR2 SVGIG (reference sequence). CDR3 DNA sequence: TGTGCCTGGACCGGGACGGAAGCCTACGAGCAGTACTTC. Protein product: CAWTGTEAYEQYF. Variable domain in full (rest from reference TRBV30 and TRBJ2-7): SQTIHQWPATLVQPVGSPLSLECTVEGTSNPNLYWYRQAAGRGLQLLFYSVGIGQISSEVPQNLSASRPQDRQFILSSKKLLLSDSGFYLCAWTGTEAYEQYFGPGTRLTVT.

Ten or more counts support this clonotype. The chain recombines TRBV12-3 or TRBV12-4 with TRBJ2-1; the D is unclear. V shed 6 bases and J shed 6 bases, with 12 bases lying between them. The CDR3 covers 13 residues. CDR3 amino acids: CASSPSPSNEQFF. The CDR3 nucleotides read TGTGCCAGCAGCCCCTCCCCCTCCAATGAGCAGTTCTTC.

This chain uses TRBV9 with TRBJ2-7, with 8 positions matching TRBD1. The CDR3 consists of 15 residues. Germline CDR1 and CDR2: SGDLS and YYNGEE. The trim removed 0 bases at V and 1 base at J, leaving 3 bases unmatched. CDR3 sequence: CASSVGTGNSYEQYF. CDR3 DNA sequence: TGTGCCAGCAGCGTAGGGACAGGGAATTCCTACGAGCAGTACTTC.

The chain has TRBV7-9 and TRBJ1-4; D unclear. The ends were cut back, 1 base at V and 8 bases at J, with 11 bases in the middle. The V gene's germline CDR1 is SEHNR and CDR2 FQNEAQ (reference sequence). This CDR3 has 14 residues. The CDR3 loop reads CASSLVLTDEKLFF. The CDR3 DNA reads as TGTGCCAGCAGCTTAGTTTTAACTGACGAAAAACTGTTTTTT.

As concerns this clonotype: Since a much larger clone is just one base distant, this may be a read error. The CDR3 nucleotides read TGCGCCAGCAGCTCCAGGACAGGGCCCTCTGGAAACACCATATATTTT. Amino acids: CASSSRTGPSGNTIYF. The chain uses TRBV5-1 and TRBJ1-3; 8 bases agree with TRBD1. Germline CDR1 is SGHRS and CDR2 is YFSETQ. The V gene end was trimmed by 3 bases and the J gene end by 0 bases; junction bases not matched to a gene: 5. The CDR3 covers 16 residues.

The chain links TRBV5-1 to TRBJ2-7; D ambiguous. The length of the CDR3 is 14 residues. The germline gives CDR1 SGHRS, CDR2 YFSETQ. Trimming removed 3 bases at V and 2 bases at J, with 12 bases between. CDR3 sequence: CASSSKGGTYEQYF. In nucleotides, the CDR3 is TGCGCCAGCAGCTCGAAGGGCGGAACCTACGAGCAGTACTTC.

The V call is TRBV4-3, the J call TRBJ1-1; D is unclear. Trimming left V 3 bases short and J 3 bases short, with 8 bases between. The germline gives CDR1 LGHNA, CDR2 YSLEER. There are 13 residues in the CDR3. The CDR3 loop reads CASSQKGYTEAFF. CDR3 DNA sequence: TGCGCCAGCAGCCAGAAAGGTTACACTGAAGCTTTCTTT.

This clonotype was seen only once. The rearrangement joins TRBV2 to TRBJ2-1; D gene unclear. The V and J ends lost 1 base and 7 bases respectively, with 11 bases between them. The germline CDR1 and CDR2 sequences are SNHLY and FYNNEI. There are 14 residues in the CDR3. DNA of the CDR3: TGTGCCAGCAGTGAAGGTCCCCTGAGGAATGAGCAGTTCTTC. Amino acids: CASSEGPLRNEQFF.

The chain is built from TRBV6-4 and TRBJ2-3; D is perhaps TRBD1 (6 bases). Trimming took 6 bases from V and 2 from J, leaving 12 bases between them. Germline-derived CDR1 and CDR2 are MRHNA and SNTAGT. The CDR3 is 14 amino acids. In DNA form, the CDR3 reads TGTGCCAGCAGCACAGGGTCTTTCACAGATACGCAGTATTTT. It translates to CASSTGSFTDTQYF.

V gene TRBV10-2 combines with J gene TRBJ2-5, with no clear D. Germline CDR1 reads WSHSY; CDR2 reads SAAADI. V was pared by 5 bases and J by 4 bases, with 11 bases between. This CDR3 spans 13 amino acids. The CDR3 region is CASSLALGETQYF. The DNA for the CDR3 is TGCGCCAGCAGTTTAGCTCTCGGAGAGACCCAGTACTTC.

As regards this clonotype: A read error may produce the germline difference seen at one junction end. The chain recombines TRBV5-1 with TRBJ2-7; D could derive from TRBD1 or TRBD2 (5 bases each). Germline V gene sequence: CDR1 SGHRS, CDR2 YFSETQ. The CDR3 length is 13 residues. CDR3 nucleotide sequence: TGTGCCAGCAGTCCCGGACTGGGGCCCGAGCAGTACTTC. Amino acids: CASSPGLGPEQYF.

This clonotype came up once. This sequence joins TRBV29-1 and TRBJ2-3; no firm D call. There are 13 residues in the CDR3. Germline V gene lookup returns CDR1 SQVTM and CDR2 ANQGSEA. Trimming took 4 bases from V and 2 from J, leaving 10 bases between them. The chain's CDR3 is CSVGSTLTDTQYF. The CDR3 DNA is TGCAGCGTTGGTTCCACCCTCACAGATACGCAGTATTTT.

This clonotype was detected only once. The rearrangement links TRBV24-1 to TRBJ2-3; D not resolved. In germline, CDR1 is KGHDR, CDR2 SFDVKD. This CDR3 is 13 amino acids long. Trimming shortened V by 6 bases and J by 0 bases, and 6 bases separated the two germline ends. CDR3 nucleotide sequence: TGTGCCACCAGTCTGGACAGCACAGATACGCAGTATTTT. It specifies CATSLDSTDTQYF.

Regarding this clonotype: This could be a read error, since a much larger clone is one nucleotide away. The V call is TRBV13, the J call TRBJ2-3, with a tentative D call TRBD2 (5 bases). From germline, CDR1 is PRHDT and CDR2 FYEKMQ (reference sequence). The CDR3 contains 16 residues. V dropped 8 bases and J dropped 0 bases, with 18 bases sitting between them. CDR3 sequence reads: CASGPPPGTSTDTQYF. CDR3 coding DNA: TGTGCCAGCGGCCCCCCTCCGGGAACTAGCACAGATACGCAGTATTTT.

V gene TRBV20-1 combines with J gene TRBJ2-5; TRBD2 matches 10 bases. The ends lost 4 bases at V and 4 bases at J; junction bases unmatched: 6. The germline gives CDR1 DFQATT, CDR2 SNEGSKA (reference sequence). This CDR3 is 14 amino acids long. Here the CDR3 DNA reads TGCAGTGCTAACCAGCGGGGGGGCCGAGAGACCCAGTACTTC. Encoded protein: CSANQRGGRETQYF.